This record covers a single TCR beta chain. Antigen specificity is unknown. These data originate in a study of shared clonotypes between healthy human individuals. For the study at large: Donors consisted of two women and a few men between 18 and 49. Whole-study findings and limits: Sequencing depth was a factor that was expected to affect clonotype sharing among donors.

Germline V gene data show CDR1 as GTSNPN and CDR2 as SVGIG (reference sequence). The J segment lost 2 bases and the V segment lost 3 bases, leaving 3 bases of the junction unmatched. The CDR3 runs to 13 residues. Several immunoSEQ 96-well plates shared each subset's DNA, each plate a replicate. Replicate PCRs were loaded with roughly 0.3 ug DNA from unsorted PBMC, about 30,000 T cell genomes. The assay was immunoSEQ multiplex PCR, and TCRdb's table has in-frame clones only and misses some. The sample shows fewer than 600,000 clones, about 85% of them seen only once. Sequencing was carried out using PBMCs. This TCR came from a woman aged 40 to 55 in good health. Some clones in this sample may be carry-over from other donors' samples. This chain uses TRBV30 with TRBJ2-5, with 7 bases lining up with TRBD1. In DNA, the CDR3 is TGTGCCTGGAGGGGGACAGCACAAGAGACCCAGTACTTC. Translation: CAWRGTAQETQYF. Full variable domain (remainder filled in from reference TRBV30 and TRBJ2-5): SQTIHQWPATLVQPVGSPLSLECTVEGTSNPNLYWYRQAAGRGLQLLFYSVGIGQISSEVPQNLSASRPQDRQFILSSKKLLLSDSGFYLCAWRGTAQETQYFGPGTRLLVL.